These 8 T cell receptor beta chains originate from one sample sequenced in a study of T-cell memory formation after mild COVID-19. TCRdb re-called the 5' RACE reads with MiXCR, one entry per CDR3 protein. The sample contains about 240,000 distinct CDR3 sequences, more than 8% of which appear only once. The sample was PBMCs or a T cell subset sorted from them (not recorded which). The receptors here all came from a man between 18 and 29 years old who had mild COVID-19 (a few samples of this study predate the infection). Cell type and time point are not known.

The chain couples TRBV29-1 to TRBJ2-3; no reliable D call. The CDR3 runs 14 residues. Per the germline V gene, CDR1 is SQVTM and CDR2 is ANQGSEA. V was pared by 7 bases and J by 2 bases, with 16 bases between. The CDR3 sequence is CSAVTLSFTDTQYF. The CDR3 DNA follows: TGCAGCGCGGTGACATTGTCCTTCACAGATACGCAGTATTTT.

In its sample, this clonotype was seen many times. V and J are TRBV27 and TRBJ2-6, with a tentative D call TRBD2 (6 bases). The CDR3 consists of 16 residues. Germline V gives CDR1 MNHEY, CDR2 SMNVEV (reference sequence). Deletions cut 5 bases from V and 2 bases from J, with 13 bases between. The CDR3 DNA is TGTGCCAGCAGTCCGACCGGGGGTACTGGGGCCAACGTCCTGACTTTC. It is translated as CASSPTGGTGANVLTF.

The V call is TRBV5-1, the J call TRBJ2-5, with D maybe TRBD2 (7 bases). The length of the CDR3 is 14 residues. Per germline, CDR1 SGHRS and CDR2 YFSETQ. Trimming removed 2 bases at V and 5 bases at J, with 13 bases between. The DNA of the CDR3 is TGCGCCAGCAGCTTCCGGGGGGCCGGGGAGACCCAGTACTTC. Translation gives CASSFRGAGETQYF.

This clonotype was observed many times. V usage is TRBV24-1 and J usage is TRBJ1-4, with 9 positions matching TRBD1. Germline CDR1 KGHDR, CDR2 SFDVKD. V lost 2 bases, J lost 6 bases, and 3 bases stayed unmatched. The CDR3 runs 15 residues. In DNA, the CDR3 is TGTGCCACCAGTGATTCGGGACAGGGCGATGAAAAACTGTTTTTT. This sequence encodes CATSDSGQGDEKLFF.

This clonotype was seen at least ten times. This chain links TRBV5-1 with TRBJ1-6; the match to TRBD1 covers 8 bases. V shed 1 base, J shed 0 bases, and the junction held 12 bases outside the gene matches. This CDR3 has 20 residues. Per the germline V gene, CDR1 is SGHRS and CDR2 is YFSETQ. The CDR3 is CASSLSPARQGSSYNSPLHF. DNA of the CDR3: TGCGCCAGCAGCTTGTCCCCCGCTCGACAGGGGAGCTCCTATAATTCACCCCTCCACTTT.

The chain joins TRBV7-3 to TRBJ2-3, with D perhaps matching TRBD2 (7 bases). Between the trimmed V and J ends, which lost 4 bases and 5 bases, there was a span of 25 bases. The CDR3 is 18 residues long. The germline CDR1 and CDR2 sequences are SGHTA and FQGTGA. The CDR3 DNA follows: TGTGCCAGCAGCTCCGAGGGTTGGGCGGGGGCAGGTGAAGATACGCAGTATTTT. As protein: CASSSEGWAGAGEDTQYF.

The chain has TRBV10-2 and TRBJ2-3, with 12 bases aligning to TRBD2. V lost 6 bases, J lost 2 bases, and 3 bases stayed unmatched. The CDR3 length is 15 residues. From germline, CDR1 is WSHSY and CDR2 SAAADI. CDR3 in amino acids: CASSWTSGVTDTQYF. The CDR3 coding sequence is TGCGCCAGCAGCTGGACTAGCGGGGTCACAGATACGCAGTATTTT.

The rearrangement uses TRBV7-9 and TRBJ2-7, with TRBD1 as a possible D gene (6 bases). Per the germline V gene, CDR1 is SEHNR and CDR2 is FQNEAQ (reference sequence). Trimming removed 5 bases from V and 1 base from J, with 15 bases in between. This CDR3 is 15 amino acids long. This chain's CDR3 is CASSQGGPGSYEQYF. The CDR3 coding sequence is TGTGCCAGCAGCCAAGGGGGACCGGGTTCCTACGAGCAGTACTTC.